This TCR beta chain was observed in a study of T cell responses to AZD1222 COVID-19 vaccine. TCRdb keeps only in-frame clones here, not all; method: immunoSEQ multiplex PCR. The sample consists of 150,000 or so clones, around 90% of them appearing once. Trimming left V 8 bases short and J 6 bases short, with 20 bases between. The CDR3 is 13 residues long. Germline V lookup: CDR1 SQVTM, CDR2 ANQGSEA. The TCR sequence derives from an adult who received the MenACWY meningococcal vaccine as a control. V gene TRBV29-1 combines with J gene TRBJ2-7; perhaps D is TRBD1 or TRBD2 (7 bases each). The sample here was peripheral blood, taken 28 days after the second dose of the MenACWY control vaccine. CDR3 bases: TGCAGCACCAGGGGGGGGAGAGCGTCCGAGCAGTACTTC. Translation gives CSTRGGRASEQYF.